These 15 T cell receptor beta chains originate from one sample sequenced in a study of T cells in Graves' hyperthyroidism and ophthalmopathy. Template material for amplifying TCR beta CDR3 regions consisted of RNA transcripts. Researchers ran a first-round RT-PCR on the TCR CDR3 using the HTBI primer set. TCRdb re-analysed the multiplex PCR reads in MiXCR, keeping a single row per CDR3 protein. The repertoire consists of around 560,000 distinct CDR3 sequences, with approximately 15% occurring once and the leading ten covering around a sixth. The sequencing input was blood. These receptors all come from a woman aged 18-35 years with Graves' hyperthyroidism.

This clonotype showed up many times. The CDR3 DNA reads as TGTGCCAGCAGTTCCAGGGGCAGCACAGATACGCAGTATTTT. Translation: CASSSRGSTDTQYF. The rearrangement links TRBV28 to TRBJ2-3, with D possibly being TRBD1 (6 bases). The V end lost 4 bases, the J end lost 0 bases, and 8 bases lay between the germline ends. The CDR3 has 14 amino acids. Germline loops: CDR1 MDHEN, CDR2 SYDVKM.

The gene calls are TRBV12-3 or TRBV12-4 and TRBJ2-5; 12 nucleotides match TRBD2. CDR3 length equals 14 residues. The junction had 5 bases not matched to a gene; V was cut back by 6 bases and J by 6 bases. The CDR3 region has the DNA TGTGCCAGCAGCCGGACTAGCGGGAAGCAGACCCAGTACTTC. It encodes CASSRTSGKQTQYF.

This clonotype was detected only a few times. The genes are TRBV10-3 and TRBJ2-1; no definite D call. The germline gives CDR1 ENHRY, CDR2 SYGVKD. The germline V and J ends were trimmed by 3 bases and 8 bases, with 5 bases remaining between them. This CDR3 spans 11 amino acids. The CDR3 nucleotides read TGTGCCATCAGTGATGAGCATGAGCAGTTCTTC. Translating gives CAISDEHEQFF.

Written as DNA, the CDR3 is TGCGCCAGCAGCCAAGATCTAGCCAGGGTCACATTGGGAGGCACTGAAGCTTTCTTT. This sequence encodes CASSQDLARVTLGGTEAFF. J is TRBJ1-1 and V is TRBV4-1; perhaps TRBD1 as D (5 bases). The CDR3 is made up of 19 amino acids. Germline assignment: CDR1 MGHRA and CDR2 YSYEKL. V shed 0 bases and J shed 4 bases, with 24 bases lying between them.

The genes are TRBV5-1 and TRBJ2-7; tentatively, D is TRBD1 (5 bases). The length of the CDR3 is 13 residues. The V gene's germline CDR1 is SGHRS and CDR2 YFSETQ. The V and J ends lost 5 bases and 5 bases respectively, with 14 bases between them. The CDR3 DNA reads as TGCGCCAGCAGTACTCAGGGTTACAACGAGCAGTACTTC. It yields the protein CASSTQGYNEQYF.

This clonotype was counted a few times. This chain's CDR3 is CASSEGTAYNSPLHF. CDR3 coding DNA: TGTGCCAGCAGTGAGGGGACCGCGTATAATTCACCCCTCCACTTT. The J gene is TRBJ1-6, the V gene TRBV2; weak D call: TRBD1 (5 bases). The CDR3 loop spans 15 amino acids. Germline CDR1 SNHLY, CDR2 FYNNEI. The V end was cut by 3 bases, the J end by 4 bases, with 10 bases between.

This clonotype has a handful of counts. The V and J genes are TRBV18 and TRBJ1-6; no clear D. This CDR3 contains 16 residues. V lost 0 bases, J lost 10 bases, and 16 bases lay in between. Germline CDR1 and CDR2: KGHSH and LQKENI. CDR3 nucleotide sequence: TGTGCCAGCTCACCACCTGGACGCGGGGTAGGATCACCCCTCCACTTT. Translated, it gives CASSPPGRGVGSPLHF.

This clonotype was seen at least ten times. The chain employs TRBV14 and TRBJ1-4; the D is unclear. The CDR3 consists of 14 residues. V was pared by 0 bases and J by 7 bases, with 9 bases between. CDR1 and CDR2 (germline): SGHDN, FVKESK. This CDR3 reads CASSQEEWSEKLFF. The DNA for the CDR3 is TGTGCCAGCAGCCAAGAGGAATGGAGTGAAAAACTGTTTTTT.

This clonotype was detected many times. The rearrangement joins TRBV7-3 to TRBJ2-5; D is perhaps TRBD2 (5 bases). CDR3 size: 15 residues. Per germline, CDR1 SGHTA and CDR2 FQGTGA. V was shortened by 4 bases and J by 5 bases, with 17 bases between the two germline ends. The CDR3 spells CASSSISVGGETQYF. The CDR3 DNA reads TGTGCCAGCAGCTCTATTTCTGTAGGCGGGGAGACCCAGTACTTC.

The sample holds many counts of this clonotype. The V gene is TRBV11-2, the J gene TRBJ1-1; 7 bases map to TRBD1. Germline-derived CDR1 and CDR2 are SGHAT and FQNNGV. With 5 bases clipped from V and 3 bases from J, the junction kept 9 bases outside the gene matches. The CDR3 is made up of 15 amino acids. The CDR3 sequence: CASSPWTGGDTEAFF. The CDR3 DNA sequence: TGTGCCAGCAGCCCATGGACAGGTGGAGACACTGAAGCTTTCTTT.

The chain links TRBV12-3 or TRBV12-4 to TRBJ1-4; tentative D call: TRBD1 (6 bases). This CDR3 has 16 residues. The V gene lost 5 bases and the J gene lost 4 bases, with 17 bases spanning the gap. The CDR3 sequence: CASSILGLGGNEKLFF. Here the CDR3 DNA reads TGTGCCAGCAGTATCCTGGGGCTAGGGGGTAATGAAAAACTGTTTTTT.

The CDR3 DNA sequence: TGCAGCCAGGGCAGGGGTGTCGACGAGCAGTACTTC. Translation: CSQGRGVDEQYF. The chain uses TRBV20-1 and TRBJ2-7; D may be TRBD1 (6 bases). Germline V gene lookup returns CDR1 DFQATT and CDR2 SNEGSKA (reference sequence). This CDR3 contains 12 residues.

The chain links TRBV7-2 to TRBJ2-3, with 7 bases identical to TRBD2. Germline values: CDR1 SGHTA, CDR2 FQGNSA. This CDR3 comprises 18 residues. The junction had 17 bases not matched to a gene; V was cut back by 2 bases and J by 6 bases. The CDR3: CASSLTGMGGGVRDTQYF. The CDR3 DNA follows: TGTGCCAGCAGCTTAACGGGGATGGGGGGGGGGGTAAGGGATACGCAGTATTTT.

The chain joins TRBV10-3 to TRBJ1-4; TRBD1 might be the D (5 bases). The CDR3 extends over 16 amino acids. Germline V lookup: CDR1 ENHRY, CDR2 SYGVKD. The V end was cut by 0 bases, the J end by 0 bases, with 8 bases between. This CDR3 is CAISESGGSTNEKLFF. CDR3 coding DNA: TGTGCCATCAGTGAGTCCGGGGGATCAACTAATGAAAAACTGTTTTTT.

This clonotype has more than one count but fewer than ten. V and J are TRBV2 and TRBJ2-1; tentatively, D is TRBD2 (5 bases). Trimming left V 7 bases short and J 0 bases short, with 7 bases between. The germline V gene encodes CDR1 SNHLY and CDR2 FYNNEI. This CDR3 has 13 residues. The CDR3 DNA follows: TGTGCCAGCAAAACTAGCTCCTACAATGAGCAGTTCTTC. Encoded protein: CASKTSSYNEQFF.